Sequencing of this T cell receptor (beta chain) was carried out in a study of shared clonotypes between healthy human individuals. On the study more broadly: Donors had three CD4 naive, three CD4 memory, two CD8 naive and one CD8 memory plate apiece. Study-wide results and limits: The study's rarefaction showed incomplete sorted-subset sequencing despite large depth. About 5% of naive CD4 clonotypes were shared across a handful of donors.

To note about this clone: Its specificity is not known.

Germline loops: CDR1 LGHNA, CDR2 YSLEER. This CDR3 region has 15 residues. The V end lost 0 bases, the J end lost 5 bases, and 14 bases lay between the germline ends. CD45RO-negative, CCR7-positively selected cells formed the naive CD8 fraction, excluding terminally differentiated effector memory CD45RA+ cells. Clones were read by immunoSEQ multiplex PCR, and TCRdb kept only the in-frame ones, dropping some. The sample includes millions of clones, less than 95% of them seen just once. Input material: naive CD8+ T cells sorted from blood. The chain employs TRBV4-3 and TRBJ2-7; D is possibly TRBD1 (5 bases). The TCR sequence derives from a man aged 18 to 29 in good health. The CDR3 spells CASSQEVAGRNEQYF. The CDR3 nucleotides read TGCGCCAGCAGCCAAGAGGTGGCAGGGCGAAACGAGCAGTACTTC.